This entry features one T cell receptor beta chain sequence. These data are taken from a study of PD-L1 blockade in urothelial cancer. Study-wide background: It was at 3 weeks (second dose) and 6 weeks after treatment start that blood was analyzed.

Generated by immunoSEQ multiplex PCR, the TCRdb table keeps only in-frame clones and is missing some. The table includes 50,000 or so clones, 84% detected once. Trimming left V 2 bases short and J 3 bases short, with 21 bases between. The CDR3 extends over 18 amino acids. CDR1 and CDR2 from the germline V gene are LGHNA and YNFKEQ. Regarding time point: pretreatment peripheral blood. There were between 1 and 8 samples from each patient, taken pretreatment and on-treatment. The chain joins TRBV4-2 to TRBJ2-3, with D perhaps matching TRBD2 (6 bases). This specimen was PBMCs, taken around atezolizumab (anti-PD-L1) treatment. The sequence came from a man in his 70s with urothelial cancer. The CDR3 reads CASSQLIGTGTPTDTQYF. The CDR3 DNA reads TGTGCCAGCAGCCAACTTATCGGAACCGGGACTCCTACAGATACGCAGTATTTT.